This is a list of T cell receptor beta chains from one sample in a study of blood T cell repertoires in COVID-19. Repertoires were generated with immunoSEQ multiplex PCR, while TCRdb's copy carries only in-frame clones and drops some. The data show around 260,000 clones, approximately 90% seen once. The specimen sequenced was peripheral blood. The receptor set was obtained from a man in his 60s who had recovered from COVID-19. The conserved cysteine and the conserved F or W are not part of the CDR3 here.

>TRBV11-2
ASSPRSRLGSTGELF
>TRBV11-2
ASSFRSFDTTGNTIY
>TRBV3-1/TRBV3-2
ASSQDKGRRNEQY
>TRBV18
ASSPGGGPGDTQY
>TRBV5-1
ASSLALEIDTQY
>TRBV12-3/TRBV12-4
ASSLRANVLT
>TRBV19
ASSITSGGLSTDTQY
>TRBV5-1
ASSPGLAGVYEQY
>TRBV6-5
ASSYYSHSYEQY
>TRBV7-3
ASSPSQGGEKLF
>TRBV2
ASSVTAGNTIY
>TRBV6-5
ASPQGLSGEETQY
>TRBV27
ASSFGTGYGYT
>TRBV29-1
SVEGSSGELF
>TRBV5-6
ASSYDRWGGQY
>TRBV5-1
ASSFTGGAPYEQY
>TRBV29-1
SVGETGFSGNTIY
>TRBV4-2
ASSQERGGPDTQY
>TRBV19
ASSIDRGWNTEAF
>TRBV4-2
ASSQENSLPYEQY
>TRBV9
ASRNDRAYNSPLH
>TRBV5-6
ASSLVSGVDNSPLH
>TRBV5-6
ASSATQVGHYEQY
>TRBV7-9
ATIPTDMNTEAF
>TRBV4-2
ASSHWRRQSMNTEAF
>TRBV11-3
ASSSGDSEAF
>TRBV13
ASAGGRLDTQY
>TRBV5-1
ASSPQGASNQPQH
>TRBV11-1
ASSLSRLVGTDTQY
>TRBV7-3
ASSFSAGGIPATQY
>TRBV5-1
ASSFGSGGEETQY
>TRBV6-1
ASSETGGISQPQH
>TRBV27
ASSLTGYEQY
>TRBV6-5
ASSAGTSAYEQY
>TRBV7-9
ASSPTGSYGYT